A selection of T cell receptor beta chains follows, all from one sample in a study of graft-versus-host responses after intestinal transplantation. The repertoire was sequenced with immunoSEQ multiplex PCR; TCRdb's copy has only in-frame clones and lacks some. The sample lists 95,000 to 130,000 clones; 90% were seen once. Their recognized antigens are unknown. This specimen consisted of unstimulated CD4+ T cells sorted from spleen or lymph node cells, obtained before intestinal transplant. These receptors all come from a human donor who received an intestinal transplant. CDR3s include the opening cysteine and the closing phenylalanine or tryptophan. A D gene is named only where the DNA matches it firmly. Expanded clones are given a class, and other clones once, few, many or no size at all.

size | J | V | D | CDR3 | DNA
- | TRBJ2-5 | TRBV5-1 | - | CASSSDLGGTQYF | TGCGCCAGCAGCTCAGACCTAGGAGGGACCCAGTACTTC
- | TRBJ2-3 | TRBV28 | - | CASSLAATQHTQYF | TGTGCCAGCAGTTTGGCGGCCACCCAACATACGCAGTATTTT
few | TRBJ1-2 | TRBV30 | - | CAWRAVYGYTF | TGTGCCTGGAGGGCAGTCTATGGCTACACCTTC
- | TRBJ1-2 | TRBV27 | - | CASSSNGGLSYGYTF | TGTGCCAGCAGTTCCAACGGGGGGCTCTCCTATGGCTACACCTTC
- | TRBJ2-7 | TRBV5-4 | TRBD1 | CASSSKQGTGVTYEQYF | TGTGCCAGCAGCTCGAAACAAGGGACAGGGGTCACCTACGAGCAGTACTTC
- | TRBJ2-1 | TRBV5-1 | TRBD2 | CASSLGTSLYNEQFF | TGCGCCAGCAGCTTGGGGACTAGCTTATACAATGAGCAGTTCTTC
- | TRBJ2-2 | TRBV15 | TRBD2 | CATGGGSGSDTGELFF | TGTGCCACCGGAGGGGGGAGCGGGAGCGACACCGGGGAGCTGTTTTTT
- | TRBJ1-1 | TRBV25-1 | - | CASSIGLVNTEAFF | TGTGCCAGCAGTATCGGACTTGTTAACACTGAAGCTTTCTTT
- | TRBJ2-1 | TRBV18 | TRBD2 | CASSPNSGSSYNEQFF | TGTGCCAGCTCACCAAATAGCGGGAGCTCCTACAATGAGCAGTTCTTC
- | TRBJ2-1 | TRBV4-1 | - | CASSRAGLGNEQFF | TGCGCCAGCAGCCGTGCGGGATTAGGGAATGAGCAGTTCTTC
- | TRBJ1-4 | TRBV11-2 | TRBD1 | CASSSWTGIGEKLFF | TGTGCCAGCAGCTCCTGGACAGGGATAGGTGAAAAACTGTTTTTT
- | TRBJ1-3 | TRBV27 | - | CASSLTRGNGNTIYF | TGTGCCAGCAGTTTAACCAGGGGAAATGGAAACACCATATATTTT
- | TRBJ1-1 | TRBV2 | - | CASSERGRWTEAFF | TGTGCCAGCAGTGAAAGGGGGAGATGGACTGAAGCTTTCTTT
- | TRBJ2-1 | TRBV5-1 | - | CASSLSLQLNEQFF | TGCGCCAGCAGCTTGTCTTTACAGCTCAATGAGCAGTTCTTC
- | TRBJ2-1 | TRBV19 | TRBD1 | CASSPLRDSSYNEQFF | TGTGCCAGTAGTCCCCTCCGGGACAGCTCCTACAATGAGCAGTTCTTC
- | TRBJ2-1 | TRBV6-5 | TRBD2 | CASTPVSGGSHEQFF | TGTGCCAGCACCCCTGTGAGCGGGGGGTCGCATGAGCAGTTCTTC
- | TRBJ1-3 | TRBV25-1 | TRBD1 | CASSVDRGFLYF | TGTGCCAGCAGTGTAGACAGGGGCTTTTTATATTTT
- | TRBJ2-1 | TRBV11-2 | TRBD2 | CASSFTSGKYNEQFF | TGTGCCAGCAGCTTCACTAGCGGGAAGTACAATGAGCAGTTCTTC
- | TRBJ1-2 | TRBV5-4 | - | CASSERTSYGYTF | TGTGCCAGCAGCGAGCGGACTTCCTATGGCTACACCTTC
- | TRBJ1-1 | TRBV18 | - | CASSPQGGNTEAFF | TGTGCCAGCTCACCTCAGGGTGGGAACACTGAAGCTTTCTTT
- | TRBJ1-3 | TRBV15 | - | CATSRAMVAGNTIYF | TGTGCCACCAGCAGAGCGATGGTAGCGGGAAACACCATATATTTT
- | TRBJ2-3 | TRBV18 | - | CASSPPGQGEATQYF | TGTGCCAGCTCACCACCGGGGCAGGGGGAGGCTACGCAGTATTTT
- | TRBJ2-2 | TRBV28 | TRBD2 | CASSFRLAGDSGELFF | TGTGCCAGCAGTTTCAGGCTAGCGGGAGACTCCGGGGAGCTGTTTTTT
- | TRBJ1-6 | TRBV6-6 | - | CASSYSGAVYNSPLHF | TGTGCCAGCAGTTACTCGGGGGCCGTCTATAATTCACCCCTCCACTTT
- | TRBJ2-1 | TRBV20-1 | - | CSARREQFF | TGCAGTGCTAGGAGGGAGCAGTTCTTC
- | TRBJ2-5 | TRBV5-1 | - | CASSSRLQETQYF | TGCGCCAGCAGCTCCCGACTTCAAGAGACCCAGTACTTC
- | TRBJ2-1 | TRBV5-1 | TRBD2 | CASSLGGPSGSSYNEQFF | TGCGCCAGCAGCTTGGGGGGGCCTAGCGGGAGCTCCTACAATGAGCAGTTCTTC
few | TRBJ1-2 | TRBV6-6 | - | CASSTRETYYGYTF | TGTGCCAGCAGTACACGGGAAACTTACTATGGCTACACCTTC
- | TRBJ2-5 | TRBV5-6 | - | CASSLVVGRRQETQYF | TGTGCCAGCAGCTTGGTAGTAGGCAGGCGTCAAGAGACCCAGTACTTC
few | TRBJ1-4 | TRBV2 | TRBD1 | CASTLGTGKGEKLFF | TGTGCCAGCACCCTCGGGACAGGAAAGGGTGAAAAACTGTTTTTT
- | TRBJ2-3 | TRBV28 | - | CASRHTWTRSTDTQYF | TGTGCCAGCAGACATACTTGGACACGTAGCACAGATACGCAGTATTTT